Below, 16 T cell receptor beta chains from the same sample are listed, as sequenced in a study of blood T cell repertoires in COVID-19. Clones were read by immunoSEQ multiplex PCR, and TCRdb kept only the in-frame ones, dropping some. Altogether around 140,000 clones are present, around 86% being singletons, with the ten largest covering around 11%. Material: PBMCs or T cells enriched from blood (not recorded which). All receptors derive from a man in his sixties who had recovered from COVID-19.

This clone has just a few counts. This chain joins TRBV5-5 and TRBJ2-7; 10 nucleotides align to TRBD2. V lost 4 bases, J lost 5 bases, and 3 bases stayed unmatched. The CDR3 covers 13 residues. Germline CDR1 SGHKS, CDR2 YYEKEE (reference sequence). CDR3 loop: CASSPGTSDEQYF. The CDR3 DNA reads TGTGCCAGCAGCCCCGGGACTAGCGACGAGCAGTACTTC. The full variable domain, with the rest looked up from reference TRBV5-5 and TRBJ2-7, is DAGVTQSPTHLIKTRGQQVTLRCSPISGHKSVSWYQQVLGQGPQFIFQYYEKEERGRGNFPDRFSARQFPNYSSELNVNALLLGDSALYLCASSPGTSDEQYFGPGTRLTVT.

The chain couples TRBV11-2 to TRBJ2-7, with D possibly TRBD2 on 6 matching bases. This CDR3 spans 14 amino acids. The V end was cut by 2 bases, the J end by 0 bases, with 8 bases between. Germline V lookup: CDR1 SGHAT, CDR2 FQNNGV. CDR3 residues: CASSLLAHSYEQYF. CDR3 DNA sequence: TGTGCCAGCAGCTTACTAGCGCACTCCTACGAGCAGTACTTC.

The chain is built from TRBV7-9 and TRBJ2-3, with 7 bases that match TRBD2. The germline V gene encodes CDR1 SEHNR and CDR2 FQNEAQ (reference sequence). V gave up 11 bases and J gave up 3 bases; unmatched junction bases: 8. CDR3 length: 13 amino acids. CDR3 DNA: TGTGCCGGGAGGGTATCAGGGACAGATACGCAGTATTTT. It is translated as CAGRVSGTDTQYF.

The rearrangement uses TRBV13 and TRBJ2-1; 9 nucleotides align to TRBD1. V lost 0 bases, J lost 15 bases, and 6 bases stayed unmatched. The CDR3 totals 13 residues. Germline V gene data show CDR1 as PRHDT and CDR2 as FYEKMQ (reference sequence). This CDR3 reads CASSLGRDRVLFF. The CDR3 DNA follows: TGTGCCAGCAGCTTAGGCCGGGACAGGGTTCTGTTCTTC. The variable domain in full, with the rest retrieved from reference TRBV13 and TRBJ2-1, is AAGVIQSPRHLIKEKRETATLKCYPIPRHDTVYWYQQGPGQDPQFLISFYEKMQSDKGSIPDRFSAQQFSDYHSELNMSSLELGDSALYFCASSLGRDRVLFFGPGTRLTVL.

The chain carries TRBV13 and TRBJ2-2; D possibly corresponds to TRBD1 (5 bases). Trimming cost V 3 bases and J 6 bases, with 11 bases left between them. The CDR3 has 14 amino acids. The germline CDR1 and CDR2 sequences are PRHDT and FYEKMQ (reference sequence). The CDR3 region is CASSFGRAPGELFF. The CDR3 bases are TGTGCCAGCAGCTTTGGCAGGGCCCCCGGGGAGCTGTTTTTT.

The CDR3 protein is CASRAGTGLGDTEAFF. As DNA, the CDR3 is TGTGCCAGCAGGGCCGGGACAGGGCTCGGGGACACTGAAGCTTTCTTT. The rearrangement joins TRBV9 to TRBJ1-1, with 9 nucleotides matching TRBD1. The ends lost 5 bases at V and 3 bases at J; junction bases unmatched: 11. This CDR3 contains 16 residues. Germline CDR1 and CDR2: SGDLS and YYNGEE. The complete variable domain, with remaining parts taken from reference TRBV9 and TRBJ1-1, reads DSGVTQTPKHLITATGQRVTLRCSPRSGDLSVYWYQQSLDQGLQFLIQYYNGEERAKGNILERFSAQQFPDLHSELNLSSLELGDSALYFCASRAGTGLGDTEAFFGQGTRLTVV.

The rearrangement uses TRBV7-6 and TRBJ1-2, with 10 bases matching TRBD1. V lost 5 bases and J lost 3; bases outside the gene matches: 6. Looked up from germline, CDR1 is SGHVS and CDR2 is FNYEAQ. CDR3 length: 15 residues. The CDR3 bases are TGTGCCAGCAGCCCGGGGACAGGGGTTCACTATGGCTACACCTTC. Its translation: CASSPGTGVHYGYTF.

This clone occurred once. The CDR3 is CATVSHPTYEQYF. The CDR3 DNA sequence: TGTGCCACCGTGAGTCATCCCACCTACGAGCAGTACTTC. The chain combines TRBV28 with TRBJ2-7; D is ambiguous. V was pared by 10 bases and J by 2 bases, with 15 bases between. CDR1 is MDHEN, CDR2 SYDVKM, per germline. CDR3 length equals 13 residues.

Turning to this clone: In the same sample, other DNA sequences code for this CDR3. CDR3 amino acids: CASSEVGRGYEQYF. In DNA, the CDR3 is TGTGCCAGCAGTGAAGTAGGGAGAGGCTACGAGCAGTACTTC. V usage is TRBV6-1 and J usage is TRBJ2-7; tentative D call: TRBD2 (5 bases). The CDR3 spans 14 residues. Germline CDR1 MNHNS, CDR2 SASEGT. V shed 1 base and J shed 3 bases, with 10 bases lying between them.

The V and J genes are TRBV19 and TRBJ2-1; D remains ambiguous. The CDR3 length is 15 residues. V gave up 2 bases and J gave up 6 bases, with 14 bases separating them. Germline CDR1 reads LNHDA; CDR2 reads SQIVND (reference sequence). The CDR3 loop is CASSIISGPGNEQFF. CDR3 DNA: TGTGCCAGTAGTATAATATCGGGTCCCGGCAATGAGCAGTTCTTC.

V and J are TRBV19 and TRBJ1-2; 8 positions match TRBD1. Germline lookup yields CDR1 LNHDA and CDR2 SQIVND (reference sequence). The CDR3 is 15 residues long. J lost 4 bases, V lost 3 bases, and 7 bases had no gene match. The CDR3 is CASSIPGGYTYGYTF. CDR3 sequence (DNA): TGTGCCAGTAGTATCCCAGGGGGCTATACCTATGGCTACACCTTC.

The rearrangement links TRBV10-1 to TRBJ2-2; TRBD1 matches 7 bases. The CDR3 has 13 amino acids. J was trimmed by 5 bases and V by 3 bases; bases with no gene match: 0. Per germline, CDR1 WNHNN and CDR2 SYGVQD (reference sequence). CDR3 region: CASSEQGTGELFF. In nucleotides, the CDR3 is TGCGCCAGCAGTGAACAGGGGACCGGGGAGCTGTTTTTT.

The chain has TRBV2 and TRBJ1-5; 9 bases map to TRBD1. This CDR3 is built from 15 residues. CDR1 is SNHLY, CDR2 FYNNEI, per germline. V lost 6 bases to trimming and J lost 7 bases; unmatched junction nucleotides: 10. CDR3 in DNA: TGTGCCAGCAGCCCCGGGGACAGGGATCAACAGCCCCAGCATTTT. Amino acids: CASSPGDRDQQPQHF.

J is TRBJ2-3 and V is TRBV5-4; D perhaps matches TRBD2 (5 bases). Per germline, CDR1 SGHNT and CDR2 YYREEE (reference sequence). V was trimmed by 1 base and J by 4 bases, leaving 10 bases between them. This CDR3 is 14 amino acids long. The DNA of the CDR3 is TGTGCCAGCAGCTTGAGGGCGGAGGCAGATACGCAGTATTTT. The encoded protein is CASSLRAEADTQYF.

The chain recombines TRBV4-2 with TRBJ2-7, with TRBD2 matching over 10 bases. Germline V gene lookup returns CDR1 LGHNA and CDR2 YNFKEQ. The CDR3 length is 15 residues. Trimming took 1 base from V and 3 from J; bases not matched to a gene: 3. The DNA of the CDR3 is TGTGCCAGCAGCCAAGGGCTAGCGGGAGTCTACGAGCAGTACTTC. This sequence encodes CASSQGLAGVYEQYF.

The chain is built from TRBV2 and TRBJ2-7; 7 bases fit TRBD1. Looked up from germline, CDR1 is SNHLY and CDR2 is FYNNEI. The ends lost 10 bases at V and 3 bases at J; junction bases unmatched: 6. CDR3 size: 12 residues. Here the CDR3 DNA reads TGTGCCACCAGGACAGGCCTCTACGAGCAGTACTTC. Amino acids: CATRTGLYEQYF.